The present T cell receptor beta chain was sequenced within a study of cytomegalovirus exposure and HLA in healthy donors. Clones were read by immunoSEQ multiplex PCR, and TCRdb kept only the in-frame ones, dropping some. The sample gives over 150,000 clones, 86% of which show up once; approximately 20% is in the top ten. Overall study findings and caveats: Most TCR sequences were rare, but some public TCRs occurred in many donors.

The CDR3 is made up of 13 amino acids. Germline V lookup: CDR1 SGDLS, CDR2 YYNGEE. Trimming removed 0 bases at V and 2 bases at J, with 3 bases between. Concerning this clone itself: Its target is unknown.

The chain employs TRBV9 and TRBJ1-5, with no clear D. Specimen: PBMCs. The receptor comes from a man in his late teens or twenties in good health and CMV-seropositive. CDR3 sequence reads: CASSVAGNQPQHF. CDR3 sequence (DNA): TGTGCCAGCAGCGTAGCGGGCAATCAGCCCCAGCATTTT. Complete variable domain (other parts from reference TRBV9 and TRBJ1-5): DSGVTQTPKHLITATGQRVTLRCSPRSGDLSVYWYQQSLDQGLQFLIQYYNGEERAKGNILERFSAQQFPDLHSELNLSSLELGDSALYFCASSVAGNQPQHFGDGTRLSIL.